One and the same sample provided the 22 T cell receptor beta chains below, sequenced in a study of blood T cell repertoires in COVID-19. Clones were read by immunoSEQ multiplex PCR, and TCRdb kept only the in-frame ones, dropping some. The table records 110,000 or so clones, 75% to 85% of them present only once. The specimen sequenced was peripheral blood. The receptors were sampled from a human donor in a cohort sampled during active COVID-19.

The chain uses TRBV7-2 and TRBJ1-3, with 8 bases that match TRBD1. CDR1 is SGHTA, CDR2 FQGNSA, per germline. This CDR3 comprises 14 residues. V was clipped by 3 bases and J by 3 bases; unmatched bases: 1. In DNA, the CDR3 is TGTGCCAGCAGCTTCACAGGGGGTGGAAACACCATATATTTT. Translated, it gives CASSFTGGGNTIYF.

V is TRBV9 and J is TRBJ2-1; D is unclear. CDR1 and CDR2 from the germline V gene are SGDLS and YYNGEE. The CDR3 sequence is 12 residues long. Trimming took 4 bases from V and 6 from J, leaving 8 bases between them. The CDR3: CASSPPSNEQFF. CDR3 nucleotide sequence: TGTGCCAGCAGCCCCCCCAGCAATGAGCAGTTCTTC.

The DNA for the CDR3 is TGTGCCAGCGGGCGGGAGAGGGACAATGAGCAGTTCTTC. This codes for CASGRERDNEQFF. The chain employs TRBV7-3 and TRBJ2-1, with TRBD2 identical over 7 bases. V dropped 8 bases and J dropped 5; count of bases not matched to a gene: 6. CDR3 length: 13 residues. Germline assignment: CDR1 SGHTA and CDR2 FQGTGA. The full variable domain, in which reference TRBV7-3 and TRBJ2-1 provide the parts outside the CDR3, is GAGVSQTPSNKVTEKGKYVELRCDPISGHTALYWYRQSLGQGPEFLIYFQGTGAADDSGLPNDRFFAVRPEGSVSTLKIQRTERGDSAVYLCASGRERDNEQFFGPGTRLTVL.

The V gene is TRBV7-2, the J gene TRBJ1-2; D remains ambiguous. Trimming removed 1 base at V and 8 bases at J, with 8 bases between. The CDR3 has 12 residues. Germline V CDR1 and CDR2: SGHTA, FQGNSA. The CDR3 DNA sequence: TGTGCCAGCAGCTTAGGGATCGGGGGCTACACCTTC. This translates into CASSLGIGGYTF.

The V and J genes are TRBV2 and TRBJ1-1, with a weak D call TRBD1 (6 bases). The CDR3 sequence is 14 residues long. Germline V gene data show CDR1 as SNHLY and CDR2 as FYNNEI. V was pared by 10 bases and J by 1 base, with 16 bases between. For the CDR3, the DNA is TGTGCCACAAACAGGGATGGGCGGAACACTGAAGCTTTCTTT. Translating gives CATNRDGRNTEAFF.

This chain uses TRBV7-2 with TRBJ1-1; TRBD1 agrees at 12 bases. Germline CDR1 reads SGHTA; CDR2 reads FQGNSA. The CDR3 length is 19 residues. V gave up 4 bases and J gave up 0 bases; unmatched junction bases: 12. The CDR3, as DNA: TGTGCCAGCAGCTCGAGGGACAGGGGGCCGAGGGTGCTGAACACTGAAGCTTTCTTT. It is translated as CASSSRDRGPRVLNTEAFF.

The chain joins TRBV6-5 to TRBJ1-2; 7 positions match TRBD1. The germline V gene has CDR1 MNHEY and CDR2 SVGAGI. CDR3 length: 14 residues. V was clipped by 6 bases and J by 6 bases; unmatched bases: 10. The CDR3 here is CASRKGAGTDGYTF. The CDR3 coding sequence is TGTGCCAGCAGAAAGGGTGCCGGGACAGATGGCTACACCTTC.

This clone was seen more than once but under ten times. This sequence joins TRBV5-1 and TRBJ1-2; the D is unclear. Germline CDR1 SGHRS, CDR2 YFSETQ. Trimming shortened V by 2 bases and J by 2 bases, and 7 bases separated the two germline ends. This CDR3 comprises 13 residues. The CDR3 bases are TGCGCCAGCAGCTTCGGTGAGAACTATGGCTACACCTTC. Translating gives CASSFGENYGYTF.

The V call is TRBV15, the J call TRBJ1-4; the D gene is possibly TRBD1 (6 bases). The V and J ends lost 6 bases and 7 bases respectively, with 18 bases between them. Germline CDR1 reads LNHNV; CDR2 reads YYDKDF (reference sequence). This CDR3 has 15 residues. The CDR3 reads CATRRGGRGAEKLFF. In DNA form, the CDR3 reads TGTGCCACCAGACGGGGGGGGCGAGGGGCTGAAAAACTGTTTTTT.

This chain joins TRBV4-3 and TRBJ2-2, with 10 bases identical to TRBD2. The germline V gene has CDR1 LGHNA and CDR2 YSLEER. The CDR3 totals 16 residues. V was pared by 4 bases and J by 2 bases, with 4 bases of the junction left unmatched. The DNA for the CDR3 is TGCGCCAGCAGCCGGTCTAGCGGGGGAAACACCGGGGAGCTGTTTTTT. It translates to CASSRSSGGNTGELFF.

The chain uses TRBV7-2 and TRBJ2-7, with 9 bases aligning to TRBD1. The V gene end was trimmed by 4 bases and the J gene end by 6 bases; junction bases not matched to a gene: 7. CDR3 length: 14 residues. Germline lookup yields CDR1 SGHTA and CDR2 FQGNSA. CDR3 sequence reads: CASSSTGGRGEQYF. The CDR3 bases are TGTGCCAGCAGCTCTACAGGGGGCCGAGGCGAGCAGTACTTC. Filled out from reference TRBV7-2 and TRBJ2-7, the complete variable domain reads GAGVSQSPSNKVTEKGKDVELRCDPISGHTALYWYRQSLGQGLEFLIYFQGNSAPDKSGLPSDRFSAERTGGSVSTLTIQRTQQEDSAVYLCASSSTGGRGEQYFGPGTRLTVT.

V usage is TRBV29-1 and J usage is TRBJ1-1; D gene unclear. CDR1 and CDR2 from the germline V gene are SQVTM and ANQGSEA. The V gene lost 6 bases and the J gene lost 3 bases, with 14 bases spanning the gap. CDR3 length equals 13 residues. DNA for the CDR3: TGCAGCGTGGTGAGAGGCTCCGACACTGAAGCTTTCTTT. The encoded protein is CSVVRGSDTEAFF.

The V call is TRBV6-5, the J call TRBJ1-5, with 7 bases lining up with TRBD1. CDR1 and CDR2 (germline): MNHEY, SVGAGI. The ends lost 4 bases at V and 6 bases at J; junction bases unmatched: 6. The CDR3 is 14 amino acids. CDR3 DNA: TGTGCCAGCAGTTCCGACAGGGTAGCTCAGCCCCAGCATTTT. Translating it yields CASSSDRVAQPQHF.

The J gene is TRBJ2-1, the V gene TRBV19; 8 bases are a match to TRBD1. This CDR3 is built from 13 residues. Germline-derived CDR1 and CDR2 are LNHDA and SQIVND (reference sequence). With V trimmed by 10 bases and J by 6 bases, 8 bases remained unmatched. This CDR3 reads CATEVTGGNEQFF. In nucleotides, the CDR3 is TGTGCCACCGAAGTTACAGGGGGCAATGAGCAGTTCTTC.

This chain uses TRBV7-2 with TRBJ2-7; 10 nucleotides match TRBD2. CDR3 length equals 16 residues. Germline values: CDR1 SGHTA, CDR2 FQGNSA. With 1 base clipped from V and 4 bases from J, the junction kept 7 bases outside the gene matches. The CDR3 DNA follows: TGTGCCAGCAGCTTAGGGGTGGCTAGCGGGAGATACGAGCAGTACTTC. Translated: CASSLGVASGRYEQYF.

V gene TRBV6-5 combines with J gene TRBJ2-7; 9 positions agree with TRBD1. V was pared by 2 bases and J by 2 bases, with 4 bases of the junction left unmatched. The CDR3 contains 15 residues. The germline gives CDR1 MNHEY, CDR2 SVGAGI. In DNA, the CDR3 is TGTGCCAGCAGTTACCGACAGGGGGATCCCTACGAGCAGTACTTC. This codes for CASSYRQGDPYEQYF.

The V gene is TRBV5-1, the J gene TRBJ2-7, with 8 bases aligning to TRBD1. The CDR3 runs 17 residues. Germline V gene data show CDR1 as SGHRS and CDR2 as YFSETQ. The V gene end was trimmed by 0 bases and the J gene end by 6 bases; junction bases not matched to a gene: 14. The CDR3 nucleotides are TGCGCCAGCAGCTTGGCCTACGGTGGGACTGGGACAGGCGAGCAGTACTTC. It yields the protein CASSLAYGGTGTGEQYF.

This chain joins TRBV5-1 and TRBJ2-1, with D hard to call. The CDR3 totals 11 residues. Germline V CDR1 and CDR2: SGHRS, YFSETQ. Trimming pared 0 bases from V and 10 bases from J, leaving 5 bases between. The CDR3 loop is CASSLGLEQFF. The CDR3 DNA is TGCGCCAGCAGCTTGGGGCTGGAGCAGTTCTTC.

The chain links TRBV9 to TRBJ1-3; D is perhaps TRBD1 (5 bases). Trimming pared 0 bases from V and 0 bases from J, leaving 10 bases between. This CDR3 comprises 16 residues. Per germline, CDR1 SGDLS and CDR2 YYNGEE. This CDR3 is CASSVAWTPSGNTIYF. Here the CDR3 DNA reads TGTGCCAGCAGCGTAGCTTGGACACCCTCTGGAAACACCATATATTTT.

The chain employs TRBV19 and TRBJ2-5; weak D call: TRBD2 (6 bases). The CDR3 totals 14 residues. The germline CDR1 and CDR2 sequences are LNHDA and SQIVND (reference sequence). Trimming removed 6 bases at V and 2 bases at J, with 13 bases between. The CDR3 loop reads CASRRRREQETQYF. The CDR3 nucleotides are TGTGCCAGTAGGCGTAGACGGGAGCAAGAGACCCAGTACTTC.

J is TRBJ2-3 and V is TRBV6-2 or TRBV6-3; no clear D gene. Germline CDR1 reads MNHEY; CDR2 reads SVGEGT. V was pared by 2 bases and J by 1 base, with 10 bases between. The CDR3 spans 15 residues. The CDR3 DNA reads TGTGCCAGCAGTTACCCCCTTCGCGGCACAGATACGCAGTATTTT. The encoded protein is CASSYPLRGTDTQYF.

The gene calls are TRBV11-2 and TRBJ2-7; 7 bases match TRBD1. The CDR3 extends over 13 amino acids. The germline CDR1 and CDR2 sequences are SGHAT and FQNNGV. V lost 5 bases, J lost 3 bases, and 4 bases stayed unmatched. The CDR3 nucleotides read TGTGCCAGCAGCAGCCGGGACAGCTACGAGCAGTACTTC. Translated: CASSSRDSYEQYF.